Sequencing of this T cell receptor (beta chain) was carried out in a study of blood T cell repertoires in COVID-19. The CDR3 runs 12 residues. Germline CDR1 GTSNPN, CDR2 SVGIG (reference sequence). Trimming pared 2 bases from V and 4 bases from J, leaving 8 bases between. Data came from immunoSEQ multiplex PCR; TCRdb stores just in-frame clones and leaves some out. Of some 170,000 clones listed, almost 80% are singletons. The sample was PBMCs or T cells enriched from blood (not recorded which). The TCR comes from a woman between 50 and 59 years old who had recovered from COVID-19. The J gene is TRBJ2-5, the V gene TRBV30; D gene unclear. The DNA of the CDR3 is TGTGCCTGGAGTCGGTCGGGAGAGACCCAGTACTTC. This codes for CAWSRSGETQYF.